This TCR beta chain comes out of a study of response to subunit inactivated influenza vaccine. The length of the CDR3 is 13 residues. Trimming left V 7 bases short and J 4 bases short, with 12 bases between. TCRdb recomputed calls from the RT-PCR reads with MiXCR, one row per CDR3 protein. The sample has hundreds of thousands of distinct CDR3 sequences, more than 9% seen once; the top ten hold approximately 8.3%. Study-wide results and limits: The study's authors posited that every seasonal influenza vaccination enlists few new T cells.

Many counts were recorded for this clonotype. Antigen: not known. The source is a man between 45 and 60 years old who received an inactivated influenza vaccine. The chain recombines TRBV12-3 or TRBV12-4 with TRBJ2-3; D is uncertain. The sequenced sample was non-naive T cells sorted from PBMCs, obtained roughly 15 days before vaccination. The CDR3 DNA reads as TGTGCCAGCACGATGACAAATTCAGATACGCAGTATTTT. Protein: CASTMTNSDTQYF.